This T cell receptor beta chain is from a study of blood T cells in healthy people across ages. The CDR3 extends over 15 amino acids. V shed 2 bases and J shed 5 bases, with 13 bases lying between them. CDR1 and CDR2 from the germline V gene are DFQATT and SNEGSKA (reference sequence). The second PCR ran roughly 6 to 11 cycles with a sample-barcoded 5' primer and J-beta primers. In TCRdb, the 5' RACE reads were re-called with MiXCR into one record per CDR3 protein. This table holds roughly 1,300,000 distinct CDR3 sequences, around 55% found once. Sequencing input: blood. The chain joins TRBV20-1 to TRBJ1-6, with D unclear. This receptor was obtained from a man between 18 and 29 years old in good health. The chain's CDR3 is CSARPSLGDNSPLHF. The CDR3 region has the DNA TGCAGTGCTAGACCCTCCCTGGGAGATAATTCACCCCTCCACTTT.